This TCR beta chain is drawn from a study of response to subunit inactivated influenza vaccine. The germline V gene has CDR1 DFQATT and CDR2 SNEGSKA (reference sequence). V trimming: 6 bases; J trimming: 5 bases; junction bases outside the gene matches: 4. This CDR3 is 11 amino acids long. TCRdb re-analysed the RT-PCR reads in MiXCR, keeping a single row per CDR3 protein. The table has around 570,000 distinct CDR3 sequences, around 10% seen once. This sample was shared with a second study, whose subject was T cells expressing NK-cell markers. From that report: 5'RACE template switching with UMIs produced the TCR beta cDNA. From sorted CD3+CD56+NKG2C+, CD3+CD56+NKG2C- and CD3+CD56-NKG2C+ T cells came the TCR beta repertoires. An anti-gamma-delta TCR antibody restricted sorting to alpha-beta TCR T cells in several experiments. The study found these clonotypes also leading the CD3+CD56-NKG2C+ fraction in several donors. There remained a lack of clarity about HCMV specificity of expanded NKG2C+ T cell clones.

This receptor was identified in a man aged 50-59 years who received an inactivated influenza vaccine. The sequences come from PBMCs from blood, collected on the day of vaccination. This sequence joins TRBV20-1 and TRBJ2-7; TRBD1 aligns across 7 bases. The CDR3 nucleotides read TGCAGTGCATATGACAGGGACGAGCAGTACTTC. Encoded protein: CSAYDRDEQYF.